The next 23 T cell receptor beta chains were all read from a single sample in a study of persistence of HIV-infected CD4 T cells. Nonspecific anti-CD3/anti-CD28 bead stimulation represents the broad CD4+ T cell repertoire. CD4+ T cells upregulating both CD40 ligand and CD69 were sorted as responding cells. The libraries were made with immunoSEQ version 4 in survey mode. Sequencing used immunoSEQ multiplex PCR; TCRdb keeps in-frame clones, though not all of them. The sample lists under 50,000 clones, 85% to 90% occurring once. What these receptors recognize is not known. The sequencing used CD4+ T cells sorted from PBMCs after roughly 18-hour stimulation, collected from a patient who received antiretroviral therapy. These receptors were collected from an adult woman with HIV who was CMV-seropositive.

The chain employs TRBV19 and TRBJ1-1, with D possibly TRBD1 on 6 matching bases. The CDR3 has 14 residues. The germline V gene has CDR1 LNHDA and CDR2 SQIVND (reference sequence). V was clipped by 7 bases and J by 6 bases, with 18 bases between them. The CDR3 bases are TGTGCCAGTACCGCCGACAGGTCTTACTCTGAAGCTTTCTTT. It is translated as CASTADRSYSEAFF. The entire variable domain, with the rest obtained from reference TRBV19 and TRBJ1-1, is as follows: DGGITQSPKYLFRKEGQNVTLSCEQNLNHDAMYWYRQDPGQGLRLIYYSQIVNDFQKGDIAEGYSVSREKKESFPLTVTSAQKNPTAFYLCASTADRSYSEAFFGQGTRLTVV.

The J gene is TRBJ1-5, the V gene TRBV6-2 or TRBV6-3; tentatively, D is TRBD1 (6 bases). CDR1 and CDR2 from the germline V gene are MNHEY and SVGEGT. The CDR3 length is 18 residues. Trimming took off 0 bases at V and 3 bases at J, with 18 bases between the two ends. In DNA form, the CDR3 reads TGTGCCAGCAGTTACTCAACGTATGGGGGGGGCTTCAATCAGCCCCAGCATTTT. Its protein is CASSYSTYGGGFNQPQHF.

The V gene is TRBV19, the J gene TRBJ2-1; TRBD2 agrees at 7 bases. The CDR3 runs 18 residues. Germline V lookup: CDR1 LNHDA, CDR2 SQIVND (reference sequence). V lost 6 bases and J lost 4; bases outside the gene matches: 18. The CDR3 nucleotides are TGTGCCAGTAGACCTAGAAGCGGGGCTCCTTCTGAATACAATGAGCAGTTCTTC. It specifies CASRPRSGAPSEYNEQFF.

The rearrangement links TRBV9 to TRBJ2-7; tentative D call: TRBD2 (5 bases). The CDR3 is 14 amino acids. Trimming removed 3 bases from V and 4 bases from J, with 14 bases in between. Germline V CDR1 and CDR2: SGDLS, YYNGEE. The CDR3 DNA sequence: TGTGCCAGCAGCGATACTTCCGGGAATTACGAGCAGTACTTC. Amino acids: CASSDTSGNYEQYF.

This clone was detected only once. The V call is TRBV6-5, the J call TRBJ1-5; 8 bases are shared with TRBD1. Germline lookup yields CDR1 MNHEY and CDR2 SVGAGI. V was pared by 6 bases and J by 5 bases, with 9 bases of the junction left unmatched. The CDR3 length is 15 residues. The CDR3 nucleotides read TGTGCCAGCAGATCGACAGGGGCGGTTGATCAGCCCCAGCATTTT. It is translated as CASRSTGAVDQPQHF.

The rearrangement links TRBV9 to TRBJ2-5, with a weak D call TRBD1 (6 bases). Germline-derived CDR1 and CDR2 are SGDLS and YYNGEE. The CDR3 runs to 15 residues. V dropped 4 bases and J dropped 5 bases, with 18 bases sitting between them. CDR3 in amino acids: CASSPSTGHGETQYF. The CDR3 DNA sequence: TGTGCCAGCAGCCCGTCGACAGGACACGGGGAGACCCAGTACTTC.

The count of this clone is one. The V and J genes are TRBV6-4 and TRBJ1-2; unclear D gene. CDR1 is MRHNA, CDR2 SNTAGT, per germline. The CDR3 sequence is 14 residues long. V dropped 3 bases and J dropped 8 bases, with 16 bases sitting between them. In nucleotides, the CDR3 is TGTGCCAGCAGTGAACCCGAAAGGGCGCGGGGCTACACCTTC. This codes for CASSEPERARGYTF.

This rearrangement joins TRBV6-5 to TRBJ2-4; no reliable D call. This CDR3 region has 11 residues. V was pared by 4 bases and J by 7 bases, with 5 bases between. Per germline, CDR1 MNHEY and CDR2 SVGAGI. Here the CDR3 reads CASSSKNIQYF. Written as DNA, the CDR3 is TGTGCCAGCAGTTCTAAGAACATTCAGTACTTC.

The gene calls are TRBV5-1 and TRBJ2-4, with 9 nucleotides matching TRBD2. Unmatched junction bases numbered 18, after V lost 0 bases and J lost 8 bases. The germline V gene has CDR1 SGHRS and CDR2 YFSETQ. The CDR3 contains 19 residues. CDR3 sequence reads: CASSLEGGRANPRRHIQYF. In DNA form, the CDR3 reads TGCGCCAGCAGCTTGGAGGGCGGGAGGGCCAATCCGAGGAGGCACATTCAGTACTTC.

The chain joins TRBV5-1 to TRBJ2-1, with 9 bases lining up with TRBD2. Trimming cost V 0 bases and J 6 bases; bases outside gene matches: 4. The germline CDR1 and CDR2 sequences are SGHRS and YFSETQ. The CDR3 covers 15 residues. CDR3 coding DNA: TGCGCCAGCAGCTTGGGTAGCGGGGGCTTCAATGAGCAGTTCTTC. It codes for CASSLGSGGFNEQFF.

J is TRBJ2-1 and V is TRBV28; D uncertain. CDR1 and CDR2 (germline): MDHEN, SYDVKM. V dropped 1 base and J dropped 6 bases, with 4 bases sitting between them. The CDR3 extends over 12 amino acids. The CDR3 loop is CASSLSPNEQFF. The DNA of the CDR3 is TGTGCCAGCAGTTTATCCCCCAATGAGCAGTTCTTC.

The V call is TRBV10-3, the J call TRBJ1-5; D not certain. Germline V gives CDR1 ENHRY, CDR2 SYGVKD. The CDR3 has 14 amino acids. Trimming removed 3 bases from V and 3 bases from J, with 9 bases in between. The CDR3: CAISEGGNNQPQHF. DNA for the CDR3: TGTGCCATCAGTGAAGGAGGAAACAATCAGCCCCAGCATTTT.

The chain links TRBV10-1 to TRBJ2-2; D remains unclear. From germline, CDR1 is WNHNN and CDR2 SYGVQD (reference sequence). The CDR3 spans 15 residues. V was cut by 0 bases and J by 0 bases, with 5 bases left in between. In DNA form, the CDR3 reads TGCGCCAGCAGTGAGTCGTTGTCGAACACCGGGGAGCTGTTTTTT. Translated, it gives CASSESLSNTGELFF.

This chain uses TRBV5-1 with TRBJ2-3; D possibly uses TRBD1 or TRBD2 (5 bases each). V was trimmed by 4 bases and J by 0 bases, leaving 15 bases between them. The germline V gene encodes CDR1 SGHRS and CDR2 YFSETQ. The CDR3 length is 16 residues. CDR3 coding DNA: TGCGCCAGCAGCCCAAATCCGGGACCCAGCACAGATACGCAGTATTTT. Translating gives CASSPNPGPSTDTQYF.

The V gene is TRBV5-5, the J gene TRBJ1-5; tentative D call: TRBD1 (5 bases). V gave up 7 bases and J gave up 3 bases, with 17 bases separating them. Germline V gene sequence: CDR1 SGHKS, CDR2 YYEKEE (reference sequence). This CDR3 contains 15 residues. The CDR3 region is CASSSVGAPNQPQHF. In DNA form, the CDR3 reads TGTGCCAGCTCTTCGGTAGGGGCCCCCAATCAGCCCCAGCATTTT.

J is TRBJ1-2 and V is TRBV15; D unclear. CDR3 length: 13 residues. Trimming removed 0 bases from V and 4 bases from J, with 6 bases in between. Germline V gene sequence: CDR1 LNHNV, CDR2 YYDKDF (reference sequence). The DNA of the CDR3 is TGTGCCACCAGCAGAGATATTATCTATGGCTACACCTTC. Translating it yields CATSRDIIYGYTF. The whole variable domain, filled in from reference TRBV15 and TRBJ1-2, reads DAMVIQNPRYQVTQFGKPVTLSCSQTLNHNVMYWYQQKSSQAPKLLFHYYDKDFNNEADTPDNFQSRRPNTSFCFLDIRSPGLGDTAMYLCATSRDIIYGYTFGSGTRLTVV.

The chain couples TRBV28 to TRBJ2-7; 9 positions match TRBD1. J lost 6 bases, V lost 8 bases, and 8 bases had no gene match. Germline CDR1 and CDR2: MDHEN and SYDVKM. There are 13 residues in the CDR3. The CDR3 DNA reads TGTGCCAGCTACTCCGGGACAGGGCTCGAGCAGTACTTC. This gives the protein CASYSGTGLEQYF.

This chain connects TRBV19 to TRBJ1-2; 7 nucleotides align to TRBD1. The germline CDR1 and CDR2 sequences are LNHDA and SQIVND (reference sequence). The CDR3 extends over 14 amino acids. V dropped 7 bases and J dropped 4; count of bases not matched to a gene: 9. The CDR3 sequence is CASMRQGGGYGYTF. The CDR3 region has the DNA TGTGCCAGTATGCGACAGGGAGGGGGCTATGGCTACACCTTC.

This clone was detected once. The V call is TRBV5-4, the J call TRBJ2-3; 7 bases match TRBD1. The V gene end was trimmed by 1 base and the J gene end by 2 bases; junction bases not matched to a gene: 7. CDR1 SGHNT and CDR2 YYREEE come from the germline V gene (reference sequence). This CDR3 region has 16 residues. CDR3 loop: CASSLYKGAATDTQYF. For the CDR3, the DNA is TGTGCCAGCAGCTTGTATAAGGGGGCTGCCACAGATACGCAGTATTTT.

The chain combines TRBV5-5 with TRBJ2-1; unclear D gene. The V end was cut by 1 base, the J end by 9 bases, with 11 bases between. This CDR3 has 13 amino acids. Germline-derived CDR1 and CDR2 are SGHKS and YYEKEE (reference sequence). For the CDR3, the DNA is TGTGCCAGCAGCTTGCCGTCACTAAGTGAGCAGTTCTTC. It encodes CASSLPSLSEQFF.

J is TRBJ1-5 and V is TRBV7-6; D gene uncertain. Germline V lookup: CDR1 SGHVS, CDR2 FNYEAQ. CDR3 length: 14 residues. Trimming took off 3 bases at V and 4 bases at J, with 10 bases between the two ends. The DNA of the CDR3 is TGTGCCAGCAGCTTGGATTTCGGAAATCAGCCCCAGCATTTT. This encodes CASSLDFGNQPQHF.

This chain connects TRBV5-1 to TRBJ2-7; the match to TRBD1 covers 8 bases. V was pared by 4 bases and J by 3 bases, with 6 bases of the junction left unmatched. Germline lookup yields CDR1 SGHRS and CDR2 YFSETQ. The CDR3 extends over 14 amino acids. Written as DNA, the CDR3 is TGCGCCAGCAGCACTACGACAGGGGTCTACGAGCAGTACTTC. Its translation: CASSTTTGVYEQYF.

This chain uses TRBV6-5 with TRBJ1-2; 8 positions agree with TRBD1. The CDR3 runs to 15 residues. V was pared by 6 bases and J by 4 bases, with 10 bases of the junction left unmatched. Germline lookup yields CDR1 MNHEY and CDR2 SVGAGI. The CDR3: CASRTYRGTFYGYTF. The CDR3 DNA is TGTGCCAGCAGGACATACAGGGGGACTTTCTATGGCTACACCTTC.